What follows is one TCR beta chain and its context. This CDR3 has 14 amino acids. Per germline, CDR1 SGHDN and CDR2 FVKESK. J lost 7 bases, V lost 4 bases, and 5 bases had no gene match. This entry comes from a study of blood T cell repertoires in COVID-19. Method: immunoSEQ multiplex PCR; TCRdb's copy keeps in-frame clones and lacks some. Here the sample spans about 80,000 clones, under 80% being singletons. The V gene is TRBV14, the J gene TRBJ1-4; TRBD1 matches 8 bases. Material: peripheral blood. The clonotype originates from a human donor in a cohort sampled during active COVID-19. CDR3: CASSRTGGSEKLFF. In nucleotides, the CDR3 is TGTGCCAGCAGCCGTACAGGGGGTAGTGAAAAACTGTTTTTT.